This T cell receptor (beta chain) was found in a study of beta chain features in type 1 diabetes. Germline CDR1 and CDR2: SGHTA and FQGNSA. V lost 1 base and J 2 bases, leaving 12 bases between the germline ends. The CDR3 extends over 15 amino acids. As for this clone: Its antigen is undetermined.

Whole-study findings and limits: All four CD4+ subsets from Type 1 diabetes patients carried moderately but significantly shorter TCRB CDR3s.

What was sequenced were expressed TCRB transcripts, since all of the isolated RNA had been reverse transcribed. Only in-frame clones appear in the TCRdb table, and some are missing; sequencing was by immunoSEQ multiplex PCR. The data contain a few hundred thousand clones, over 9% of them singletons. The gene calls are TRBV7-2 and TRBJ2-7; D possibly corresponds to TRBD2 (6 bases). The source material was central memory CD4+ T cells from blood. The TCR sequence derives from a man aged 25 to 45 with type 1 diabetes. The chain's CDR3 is CASSLGPGEAYEQYF. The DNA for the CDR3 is TGTGCCAGCAGCTTAGGCCCGGGAGAGGCCTACGAGCAGTACTTC.